This is a list of T cell receptor beta chains from one sample in a study of cytomegalovirus exposure and HLA in healthy donors. Clones were sequenced by immunoSEQ multiplex PCR, and TCRdb holds only the in-frame ones, with some missing. The sample holds 55,000 to 75,000 clones, about three quarters seen once. The sample was PBMCs. Every receptor here comes from a woman aged 25 to 39 in good health and CMV-seropositive. Both conserved end residues are part of each CDR3. A D gene is named only where the DNA matches it firmly. Size values are once, few and many counts, or a class for expanded clones, and some rows have none.

NA,TRBD2,TRBJ2-1,TRBV30,CAWSVRGRDYNEQFF,TGTGCCTGGAGTGTACGCGGGAGGGATTACAATGAGCAGTTCTTC
NA,NA,TRBJ2-3,TRBV28,CASSLTGGGGRDTQYF,TGTGCCAGCAGTTTAACCGGAGGGGGAGGGCGAGATACGCAGTATTTT
NA,NA,TRBJ1-3,TRBV4-1,CASSQANLGGSGNTIYF,TGCGCCAGCAGCCAAGCAAACTTAGGAGGTTCCGGAAACACCATATATTTT
NA,NA,TRBJ2-7,TRBV2,CASSAEELDEQYF,TGTGCCAGCAGTGCAGAGGAACTGGACGAGCAGTACTTC
NA,TRBD2,TRBJ2-1,TRBV9,CASSSRAGGPVNEQFF,TGTGCCAGCAGCTCCCGAGCGGGAGGGCCTGTCAATGAGCAGTTCTTC
NA,TRBD1,TRBJ2-5,TRBV28,CASTPPRGPQYF,TGTGCCAGCACTCCTCCAAGGGGGCCCCAGTACTTC
NA,TRBD2,TRBJ2-5,TRBV9,CASSLAGVRETQYF,TGTGCCAGCAGCCTAGCGGGAGTGAGAGAGACCCAGTACTTC
NA,NA,TRBJ2-7,TRBV20-1,CSAPSAYEQYF,TGCAGTGCCCCGTCGGCCTACGAGCAGTACTTC
few,NA,TRBJ2-6,TRBV6-5,CASRLQGRTNVLTF,TGTGCCAGCAGGTTACAGGGGAGGACCAACGTCCTGACTTTC
NA,TRBD1,TRBJ2-7,TRBV7-8,CASSSRDSYEQYF,TGTGCCAGCAGCTCCCGGGACAGCTACGAGCAGTACTTC
NA,TRBD1,TRBJ1-1,TRBV25-1,CASRETGDAFF,TGTGCCAGCAGGGAGACAGGGGACGCTTTCTTT
NA,TRBD2,TRBJ2-1,TRBV2,CASYRGWLAVNNEQFF,TGTGCCAGCTACCGAGGTTGGCTAGCGGTTAACAATGAGCAGTTCTTC
NA,NA,TRBJ2-7,TRBV6-6,CASWQGTYEQYF,TGTGCCAGCTGGCAGGGGACCTACGAGCAGTACTTC
NA,TRBD2,TRBJ2-1,TRBV7-9,CASSYSGRDNEQFF,TGTGCCAGCAGCTATAGCGGGAGAGACAATGAGCAGTTCTTC
NA,NA,TRBJ2-1,TRBV7-6,CASSLSEGGHNEQFF,TGTGCCAGCAGCTTAAGTGAGGGAGGCCACAATGAGCAGTTCTTC
NA,TRBD2,TRBJ2-7,TRBV11-2,CASSRTSGSVESYEQYF,TGTGCCAGCAGCCGGACTAGCGGGAGTGTAGAGTCCTACGAGCAGTACTTC
NA,TRBD1,TRBJ2-1,TRBV5-1,CASSPGQASYNEQFF,TGCGCCAGCAGCCCTGGACAGGCCTCCTACAATGAGCAGTTCTTC
NA,NA,TRBJ1-6,TRBV28,CASTGEGQGNSPLHF,TGTGCCAGCACCGGGGAGGGACAAGGTAATTCACCCCTCCACTTT
NA,TRBD1,TRBJ1-1,TRBV27,CASTPFTGGTEAFF,TGTGCCAGCACCCCTTTTACAGGGGGAACTGAAGCTTTCTTT
NA,NA,TRBJ2-7,TRBV27,CASSRTRVGYEQYF,TGTGCCAGCAGCCGAACTCGCGTCGGTTACGAGCAGTACTTC
NA,TRBD1,TRBJ1-4,TRBV9,CASSVGGTGGGKLFF,TGTGCCAGCAGCGTAGGAGGGACAGGGGGCGGAAAACTGTTTTTT
NA,TRBD2,TRBJ2-2,TRBV13,CASSFGLAGYTGELFF,TGTGCCAGCAGCTTTGGACTAGCGGGCTACACCGGGGAGCTGTTTTTT
few,NA,TRBJ1-2,TRBV18,CASSNGRADGYTF,TGTGCCAGCTCAAATGGGAGGGCTGATGGCTACACCTTC
NA,TRBD1,TRBJ1-1,TRBV5-1,CASSLWAGGATEAFF,TGCGCCAGCAGCTTGTGGGCAGGGGGCGCGACTGAAGCTTTCTTT
NA,TRBD2,TRBJ2-1,TRBV13,CASSLVGTSLYEQFF,TGTGCCAGCAGCTTAGTTGGGACTAGTTTATATGAGCAGTTCTTC
NA,NA,TRBJ1-1,TRBV6-5,CASSHQASEAFF,TGTGCCAGCAGTCACCAGGCTTCTGAAGCTTTCTTT
NA,TRBD1,TRBJ2-4,TRBV28,CASSPFPGQDEAKNIQYF,TGTGCCAGCAGCCCCTTCCCCGGACAGGACGAAGCCAAAAACATTCAGTACTTC
NA,TRBD2,TRBJ2-5,TRBV7-9,CASSLLGPLSSGSFETQYF,TGTGCCAGCAGCTTACTCGGCCCCCTTTCTAGCGGGAGTTTTGAGACCCAGTACTTC
NA,NA,TRBJ1-1,TRBV20-1,CSGGLNTEAFF,TGCAGTGGAGGGCTGAACACTGAAGCTTTCTTT
NA,TRBD1,TRBJ1-2,TRBV6-4,CASSQTGGYGYTF,TGTGCCAGCAGTCAGACAGGGGGATATGGCTACACCTTC
NA,NA,TRBJ2-7,TRBV21-1,CASSKGFRGIRTYEQYF,TGTGCCAGCAGCAAAGGCTTCCGGGGGATTAGAACCTACGAGCAGTACTTC
NA,TRBD2,TRBJ2-5,TRBV9,CASSVAGGLETQYF,TGTGCCAGCAGCGTAGCGGGAGGGTTGGAGACCCAGTACTTC
once,TRBD2,TRBJ2-7,TRBV7-3,CATVRAAGPSGEQYF,TGTGCCACCGTCAGGGCAGCGGGACCCTCGGGCGAGCAGTACTTC
NA,TRBD1,TRBJ1-2,TRBV6-5,CASSSRTGVYGYTF,TGTGCCAGCAGTTCCCGGACAGGGGTCTATGGCTACACCTTC
NA,TRBD2,TRBJ2-3,TRBV29-1,CSVEGLAGGSTDTQYF,TGCAGCGTTGAGGGACTAGCGGGAGGTAGCACAGATACGCAGTATTTT
NA,TRBD1,TRBJ2-7,TRBV5-1,CASSSGTARPYEQYF,TGCGCCAGCAGCTCCGGGACAGCCAGACCCTACGAGCAGTACTTC
NA,TRBD2,TRBJ2-7,TRBV25-1,CASSGGYEQYF,TGTGCCAGCAGCGGGGGGTACGAGCAGTACTTC
once,TRBD2,TRBJ2-5,TRBV25-1,CASGLAGGETQYF,TGTGCCAGCGGACTAGCGGGAGGCGAGACCCAGTACTTC
NA,NA,TRBJ2-7,TRBV30,CAWRQGSYEQYF,TGTGCCTGGAGGCAGGGCTCCTACGAGCAGTACTTC
few,NA,TRBJ1-1,TRBV12-5,CASGLRGRRGTEAFF,TGTGCTAGTGGTTTGAGAGGGCGCCGGGGTACTGAAGCTTTCTTT
few,TRBD2,TRBJ2-7,TRBV5-1,CASSLASGRADEQYF,TGCGCCAGCAGCTTGGCGAGCGGGAGGGCCGACGAGCAGTACTTC
NA,NA,TRBJ2-7,TRBV5-4,CASSSGYEQYF,TGTGCCAGCAGCTCGGGGTACGAGCAGTACTTC